Below are 20 T cell receptor beta chains sequenced from a single sample in a study of early T cells in non-severe SARS-CoV-2 infection. TCRdb re-analysed the 5' RACE reads in MiXCR, keeping a single row per CDR3 protein. The sample lists about 67,000 distinct CDR3 sequences; roughly 11% were seen once. The sample consisted of whole blood. Receptor source: an adult who was a healthcare worker with PCR-confirmed SARS-CoV-2 infection or an uninfected control (not recorded which).

This clonotype has ten or more counts. The V and J genes are TRBV7-3 and TRBJ2-5; 9 nucleotides match TRBD2. The CDR3 has 14 residues. Per the germline V gene, CDR1 is SGHTA and CDR2 is FQGTGA. The V segment lost 5 bases and the J segment 1 base; nucleotides outside the gene matches: 2. Here the CDR3 DNA reads TGTGCCAGCAGCCAGCGGGGGGTCCAAGAGACCCAGTACTTC. This sequence encodes CASSQRGVQETQYF. Variable domain in full (rest from reference TRBV7-3 and TRBJ2-5): GAGVSQTPSNKVTEKGKYVELRCDPISGHTALYWYRQSLGQGPEFLIYFQGTGAADDSGLPNDRFFAVRPEGSVSTLKIQRTERGDSAVYLCASSQRGVQETQYFGPGTRLLVL.

The CDR3 region is CASSPSRANEQFF. As DNA, the CDR3 is TGTGCCAGCAGCCCTTCCCGAGCCAATGAGCAGTTCTTC. The J gene is TRBJ2-1, the V gene TRBV4-2; D unclear. V lost 4 bases and J lost 6, with 10 bases in between. Germline assignment: CDR1 LGHNA and CDR2 YNFKEQ. CDR3 length equals 13 residues.

This clonotype was recorded many times. The chain combines TRBV5-1 with TRBJ1-6, with 8 nucleotides matching TRBD1. V lost 4 bases and J lost 4; bases outside the gene matches: 10. Germline CDR1 reads SGHRS; CDR2 reads YFSETQ. The CDR3 covers 17 residues. CDR3 residues: CASSLSGTGEYNSPLHF. CDR3 sequence (DNA): TGCGCCAGCAGCCTATCCGGGACAGGCGAATATAATTCACCCCTCCACTTT.

There are many counts of this clonotype. This chain joins TRBV6-5 and TRBJ2-7, with a weak D call TRBD1 (6 bases). Germline V CDR1 and CDR2: MNHEY, SVGAGI. The CDR3 has 13 amino acids. V was pared by 4 bases and J by 1 base, with 8 bases between. The CDR3 DNA is TGTGCCAGCAGTTGGGGGCCGTCCTACGAGCAGTACTTC. Its protein is CASSWGPSYEQYF.

This clonotype was seen many times. The chain uses TRBV2 and TRBJ2-7, with D tentatively TRBD2 (5 bases). CDR1 and CDR2 (germline): SNHLY, FYNNEI. The CDR3 has 15 amino acids. The germline V and J ends were trimmed by 4 bases and 3 bases, with 16 bases remaining between them. CDR3 nucleotide sequence: TGTGCCAGCAGTGCTTTTCGGGAATTGGACTACGAGCAGTACTTC. Encoded protein: CASSAFRELDYEQYF.

The V gene is TRBV7-2, the J gene TRBJ2-1; D is possibly TRBD1 (6 bases). CDR3 length: 14 residues. Germline V gene data show CDR1 as SGHTA and CDR2 as FQGNSA. V lost 2 bases and J lost 4, with 9 bases in between. CDR3 loop: CASSLRQAYNEQFF. CDR3 sequence (DNA): TGTGCCAGCAGCTTACGACAGGCTTACAATGAGCAGTTCTTC.

The rearrangement joins TRBV29-1 to TRBJ2-3; D remains ambiguous. Trimming pared 1 base from V and 0 bases from J, leaving 8 bases between. This CDR3 spans 14 amino acids. Germline CDR1 is SQVTM and CDR2 is ANQGSEA. The DNA for the CDR3 is TGCAGCGTTGAAGTTTCCACTAGCACAGATACGCAGTATTTT. It yields the protein CSVEVSTSTDTQYF.

The CDR3 DNA is TGTGCCAGCAGCCTGAGCGGGGGGGCGTACGAGCAGTACTTC. It translates to CASSLSGGAYEQYF. This chain uses TRBV5-5 with TRBJ2-7, with 10 positions matching TRBD2. CDR3 size: 14 residues. Germline loops: CDR1 SGHKS, CDR2 YYEKEE (reference sequence). J was trimmed by 4 bases and V by 4 bases; bases with no gene match: 5.

This clonotype was detected once. The V gene is TRBV12-3 or TRBV12-4, the J gene TRBJ2-7, with D possibly matching TRBD1 (6 bases). The V end was cut by 6 bases, the J end by 9 bases, with 18 bases between. The CDR3 contains 13 residues. In DNA, the CDR3 is TGTGCCAGCAGAACTGGACAGCACGGAGGGCAGTACTTC. Its protein product is CASRTGQHGGQYF.

The rearrangement joins TRBV10-3 to TRBJ1-3, with 7 nucleotides matching TRBD1. CDR3 length: 17 residues. Germline V gene data show CDR1 as ENHRY and CDR2 as SYGVKD. Unmatched junction bases numbered 5, after V lost 0 bases and J lost 0 bases. CDR3 protein: CAISESTGSTSGNTIYF. CDR3 DNA sequence: TGTGCCATCAGTGAGTCGACAGGGAGTACCTCTGGAAACACCATATATTTT.

This clonotype has at least ten counts. The V gene is TRBV23-1, the J gene TRBJ2-5; the match to TRBD2 covers 7 bases. TRBV23-1 is annotated as an ORF whose role is uncertain. The CDR3 has 16 amino acids. The junction had 9 bases not matched to a gene; V was cut back by 0 bases and J by 5 bases. This chain's CDR3 is CASSQSGGSFRETQYF. CDR3 nucleotides: TGCGCCAGCAGTCAATCGGGCGGGAGCTTTAGGGAGACCCAGTACTTC.

Ten or more counts support this clonotype. V and J are TRBV20-1 and TRBJ2-4, with D unclear. Germline values: CDR1 DFQATT, CDR2 SNEGSKA (reference sequence). The CDR3 has 15 amino acids. Trimming stripped 1 base from V and 8 bases from J, with 18 bases between. The CDR3 is CSARVGDRMSHIQYF. Here the CDR3 DNA reads TGCAGTGCTAGAGTTGGAGACCGCATGTCCCACATTCAGTACTTC.

There are a few counts of this clonotype. The chain combines TRBV9 with TRBJ2-3, with D perhaps matching TRBD2 (5 bases). Germline values: CDR1 SGDLS, CDR2 YYNGEE. V was cut by 0 bases and J by 6 bases, with 11 bases left in between. The CDR3 consists of 14 residues. The CDR3 region is CASSVAGRPDTQYF. CDR3 in DNA: TGTGCCAGCAGCGTAGCGGGAAGGCCGGATACGCAGTATTTT.

This clonotype was found a few times. CDR3 coding DNA: TGTGCCAGCAGTTTAGGGGGGGGCTCCTATAATTCACCCCTCCACTTT. This gives the protein CASSLGGGSYNSPLHF. The V gene is TRBV12-3 or TRBV12-4, the J gene TRBJ1-6, with D perhaps TRBD1 (5 bases). This CDR3 is 16 amino acids long. V was shortened by 1 base and J by 0 bases, with 7 bases between the two germline ends.

This clonotype showed up just a few times. The chain is built from TRBV19 and TRBJ2-2; the D is unclear. The V and J ends lost 9 bases and 5 bases respectively, with 19 bases between them. CDR3 length: 15 amino acids. The germline CDR1 and CDR2 sequences are LNHDA and SQIVND (reference sequence). CDR3 amino acids: CASNTPAGLTGELFF. The CDR3 DNA reads as TGTGCCAGCAATACCCCCGCCGGGCTTACCGGGGAGCTGTTTTTT.

Of note for this clonotype: With a much larger clone just one base away, this may be a read error. V and J are TRBV6-1 and TRBJ2-2; D may be TRBD2 (5 bases). Germline CDR1 is MNHNS and CDR2 is SASEGT. This CDR3 comprises 13 residues. CDR3 nucleotide sequence: TGTGCCAGCAGTGAAGCAGACACCGGGGAGCCGTTTTTT. Amino acids: CASSEADTGEPFF.

In this sample, this clonotype turned up a few times. This rearrangement joins TRBV2 to TRBJ1-5; no clear D gene. The CDR3 covers 13 residues. Trimming removed 7 bases at V and 7 bases at J, with 14 bases between. Germline values: CDR1 SNHLY, CDR2 FYNNEI. CDR3 in DNA: TGTGCCAGCACCCCCCGGCCACAACAGCCCCAGCATTTT. Translating gives CASTPRPQQPQHF.

CDR3 sequence (DNA): TGCGCCAGCAGCTGGGGACTAGCGGCCTCCTACAATGAGCAGTTCTTC. The encoded protein is CASSWGLAASYNEQFF. The rearrangement links TRBV5-1 to TRBJ2-1; 11 bases are shared with TRBD2. The CDR3 totals 16 residues. CDR1 and CDR2 from the germline V gene are SGHRS and YFSETQ. V lost 3 bases to trimming and J lost 0 bases; unmatched junction nucleotides: 2.

This clonotype appeared many times. The chain couples TRBV30 to TRBJ1-1; D not certain. The V gene's germline CDR1 is GTSNPN and CDR2 SVGIG (reference sequence). This CDR3 is 13 amino acids long. V was shortened by 0 bases and J by 3 bases, with 8 bases between the two germline ends. The chain's CDR3 is CAWSVVEDTEAFF. The CDR3 coding sequence is TGTGCCTGGAGTGTAGTGGAAGACACTGAAGCTTTCTTT.

J is TRBJ1-1 and V is TRBV7-9; D not resolved. The CDR3 covers 11 residues. Germline CDR1 reads SEHNR; CDR2 reads FQNEAQ (reference sequence). Trimming took 8 bases from V and 2 from J, leaving 6 bases between them. CDR3 nucleotides: TGTGCCAGCGGGAGTAACACTGAAGCTTTCTTT. It is translated as CASGSNTEAFF.